Listed below are T cell receptor beta chains from one sample, sequenced in a study of cytomegalovirus exposure and HLA in healthy donors. Method: immunoSEQ multiplex PCR; TCRdb's copy keeps in-frame clones and lacks some. The sample lists approximately 100,000 clones; over 60% were seen once. The specimen was PBMCs. The receptors derive from a man aged 35-49 years in good health and CMV-seropositive. Both conserved end residues are trimmed from each CDR3. The order of the fields is J gene, V gene, CDR3 length, D gene, clone size, CDR3 protein. The D gene is left open where the match is weak. Clone size is shown for a subset of rows, as once, few, many or a class of expanded clone.

J: TRBJ1-1
V: TRBV5-1
length: 18
D: .
size: .
CDR3: ASRKDLLAIRAKMNTEAF

J: TRBJ2-7
V: TRBV7-3
length: 13
D: TRBD1
size: .
CDR3: ASSLDRGSWNEQY

J: TRBJ2-3
V: TRBV2
length: 12
D: .
size: .
CDR3: ASSLDWSTDTQY

J: TRBJ1-1
V: TRBV6-5
length: 9
D: TRBD1
size: once
CDR3: ASRQGAEAF

J: TRBJ2-7
V: TRBV4-3
length: 12
D: .
size: .
CDR3: ASSQVTGQWEQY

J: TRBJ1-2
V: TRBV29-1
length: 11
D: TRBD1
size: .
CDR3: SVGTGGNYGYT

J: TRBJ1-2
V: TRBV5-4
length: 14
D: .
size: .
CDR3: ASSLAGKSPRYGYT

J: TRBJ2-7
V: TRBV7-9
length: 14
D: TRBD2
size: few
CDR3: ASSLFRGGRDYEQY

J: TRBJ2-1
V: TRBV4-3
length: 13
D: TRBD2
size: few
CDR3: ASSQVGSGGNEQF

J: TRBJ1-6
V: TRBV5-4
length: 12
D: TRBD1
size: .
CDR3: ASSSGGRDSPLH

J: TRBJ2-1
V: TRBV7-9
length: 14
D: TRBD2
size: .
CDR3: ASSFTSGGARNEQF

J: TRBJ2-5
V: TRBV7-3
length: 13
D: .
size: .
CDR3: ASSLWGGAQETQY

J: TRBJ2-7
V: TRBV27
length: 12
D: .
size: .
CDR3: ASSLLRSSYEQY

J: TRBJ2-7
V: TRBV11-3
length: 10
D: .
size: .
CDR3: ASSRDWGEQY

J: TRBJ2-5
V: TRBV6-5
length: 12
D: .
size: few
CDR3: ASRPRGRGETQY

J: TRBJ1-2
V: TRBV28
length: 13
D: TRBD1
size: .
CDR3: ASSSPGTGFGGYT

J: TRBJ2-6
V: TRBV5-5
length: 17
D: TRBD1
size: once
CDR3: ASSLGPGQGAPGANVLT

J: TRBJ2-7
V: TRBV4-1
length: 12
D: .
size: .
CDR3: ASSKRTVAYEQY

J: TRBJ2-5
V: TRBV4-1
length: 13
D: .
size: .
CDR3: ASSQDRPGEETQY

J: TRBJ2-5
V: TRBV2
length: 11
D: TRBD1
size: once
CDR3: ASSPIQGETQY

J: TRBJ1-6
V: TRBV5-1
length: 11
D: .
size: .
CDR3: ASSLQGNSPLH

J: TRBJ2-3
V: TRBV5-6
length: 15
D: .
size: .
CDR3: ASSLYGIGRRADTQY

J: TRBJ2-3
V: TRBV6-6
length: 14
D: TRBD1
size: .
CDR3: ASRGDRGVGTDTQY

J: TRBJ1-2
V: TRBV11-1
length: 10
D: .
size: .
CDR3: ASSLGNRDYT

J: TRBJ2-1
V: TRBV6-6
length: 12
D: TRBD1
size: .
CDR3: ASSTTDRSHEQF

J: TRBJ1-1
V: TRBV7-2
length: 12
D: TRBD1
size: .
CDR3: ASSRVQGVTEAF

J: TRBJ2-1
V: TRBV27
length: 10
D: .
size: .
CDR3: ASRNRYNEQF

J: TRBJ2-2
V: TRBV7-9
length: 15
D: TRBD1
size: .
CDR3: ASSSDWDRGPTGELF

J: TRBJ2-5
V: TRBV4-2
length: 12
D: .
size: few
CDR3: ASSQAGGRETQY

J: TRBJ2-7
V: TRBV5-4
length: 10
D: .
size: .
CDR3: ASSLAGFEQY

J: TRBJ2-7
V: TRBV10-3
length: 11
D: .
size: .
CDR3: AIRRDDTYEQY

J: TRBJ1-2
V: TRBV28
length: 11
D: .
size: .
CDR3: ASSLSGHYGYT

J: TRBJ1-1
V: TRBV27
length: 12
D: .
size: .
CDR3: ASWPQGMNTEAF

J: TRBJ2-3
V: TRBV27
length: 13
D: TRBD2
size: once
CDR3: ASSWGGVNSDTQY

J: TRBJ2-3
V: TRBV12-5
length: 14
D: TRBD2
size: .
CDR3: ASGLGSGGAKGTQY

J: TRBJ1-2
V: TRBV19
length: 13
D: TRBD1
size: medium-sized
CDR3: ASRPGTGVGYGYT

J: TRBJ2-7
V: TRBV10-3
length: 16
D: TRBD2
size: once
CDR3: AISGPLAGGPRVYEQY

J: TRBJ2-3
V: TRBV4-3
length: 15
D: .
size: once
CDR3: ASSQDRLATGADTQY

J: TRBJ1-4
V: TRBV6-5
length: 13
D: .
size: .
CDR3: ASSSNQGRGEKLF

J: TRBJ2-7
V: TRBV9
length: 13
D: .
size: .
CDR3: ASSVEPSFNSEQY

J: TRBJ2-2
V: TRBV4-1
length: 16
D: .
size: .
CDR3: ASSPGIVRTVNTGELF

J: TRBJ2-2
V: TRBV7-6
length: 12
D: .
size: once
CDR3: ASSSITGTGELF

J: TRBJ1-2
V: TRBV9
length: 13
D: .
size: once
CDR3: ASTRDTKNNYGYT

J: TRBJ1-2
V: TRBV4-1
length: 14
D: .
size: .
CDR3: ASSQGRGGTNYGYT

J: TRBJ1-1
V: TRBV2
length: 12
D: .
size: .
CDR3: ASSEQMLNTEAF

J: TRBJ2-7
V: TRBV7-9
length: 10
D: .
size: .
CDR3: ASSPLVDEQY

J: TRBJ2-5
V: TRBV4-2
length: 12
D: TRBD1
size: .
CDR3: ASSQGGTEETQY

J: TRBJ2-7
V: TRBV28
length: 10
D: .
size: .
CDR3: ASSLTGSEQY

J: TRBJ1-5
V: TRBV7-2
length: 12
D: .
size: .
CDR3: ASSSRGSNQPQH

J: TRBJ2-3
V: TRBV6-1
length: 13
D: .
size: .
CDR3: ASSDRTGITDTQY

J: TRBJ1-1
V: TRBV5-3
length: 14
D: TRBD1
size: .
CDR3: ASQGAENLGSPEAF

J: TRBJ2-7
V: TRBV7-9
length: 14
D: TRBD2
size: .
CDR3: ASSLGTSASSYEQY